Below, 26 T cell receptor beta chains from the same sample are listed, as sequenced in a study of CD8+ T cells in alopecia areata. RNA extraction and reverse transcription yielded cDNA as sequencing template. The table came from immunoSEQ multiplex PCR; TCRdb's copy has only in-frame clones and leaves some out. There are about 200,000 clones in the sample; about 61% occur only once, and 4.5% to 6% lies in the top ten. Sequencing was performed on CD8+ T cells sorted from blood. These receptors were taken from a human donor in good health.

The J gene is TRBJ2-1, the V gene TRBV7-9; no clear D. Trimming cost V 5 bases and J 8 bases, with 22 bases left between them. CDR1 and CDR2 (germline): SEHNR, FQNEAQ (reference sequence). This CDR3 has 16 amino acids. In DNA, the CDR3 is TGTGCCAGCAGCCGAGCAATCTACTTGGCCGACGATGAGCAGTTCTTC. Protein sequence: CASSRAIYLADDEQFF.

This clone was seen only a few times. This rearrangement joins TRBV29-1 to TRBJ1-5; no clear D gene. Trimming left V 7 bases short and J 0 bases short, with 19 bases between. This CDR3 is built from 16 residues. The V gene's germline CDR1 is SQVTM and CDR2 ANQGSEA. The CDR3 DNA follows: TGCAGCGCCCCACCCTGCGCCCCTTATAGCAATCAGCCCCAGCATTTT. Translated, it gives CSAPPCAPYSNQPQHF.

This rearrangement joins TRBV27 to TRBJ1-5, with 8 bases matching TRBD1. The CDR3 length is 14 residues. Germline CDR1 MNHEY, CDR2 SMNVEV (reference sequence). V gave up 8 bases and J gave up 6 bases; unmatched junction bases: 9. Written as DNA, the CDR3 is TGTGCCAGCCGGTGGACAGGGAGAGGTCAGCCCCAGCATTTT. It specifies CASRWTGRGQPQHF.

The CDR3 is CASSQPSGYGYTF. As DNA, the CDR3 is TGTGCCAGCAGCCAACCCTCGGGCTATGGCTACACCTTC. The chain joins TRBV11-2 to TRBJ1-2; D is unresolved. The length of the CDR3 is 13 residues. Germline CDR1 reads SGHAT; CDR2 reads FQNNGV. The V and J ends lost 5 bases and 4 bases respectively, with 11 bases between them.

For this clone: An end of the junction does not agree with germline; a read error may underlie this. V and J are TRBV14 and TRBJ2-5; D is uncertain. The germline CDR1 and CDR2 sequences are SGHDN and FVKESK. The length of the CDR3 is 9 residues. This CDR3 is CASSHRINF. CDR3 sequence (DNA): TGTGCCAGCAGCCATAGGATTAACTTC.

This clone was seen a few times. The CDR3 loop reads CSVEMGWQETQYF. The CDR3 bases are TGCAGCGTTGAAATGGGTTGGCAAGAGACCCAGTACTTC. The chain is built from TRBV29-1 and TRBJ2-5; D ambiguous. This CDR3 contains 13 residues. Per the germline V gene, CDR1 is SQVTM and CDR2 is ANQGSEA. Trimming stripped 2 bases from V and 2 bases from J, with 9 bases between. The entire variable domain, with the rest obtained from reference TRBV29-1 and TRBJ2-5, is as follows: SAVISQKPSRDICQRGTSLTIQCQVDSQVTMMFWYRQQPGQSLTLIATANQGSEATYESGFVIDKFPISRPNLTFSTLTVSNMSPEDSSIYLCSVEMGWQETQYFGPGTRLLVL.

This clone was counted between two and nine times. The chain joins TRBV2 to TRBJ2-1, with 9 bases lining up with TRBD2. The CDR3 consists of 16 residues. The J segment lost 3 bases and the V segment lost 2 bases, leaving 5 bases of the junction unmatched. Germline assignment: CDR1 SNHLY and CDR2 FYNNEI. Here the CDR3 DNA reads TGTGCCAGCAGTGAACGATTAGCGGGGGACTACAATGAGCAGTTCTTC. Amino acid sequence: CASSERLAGDYNEQFF.

The CDR3 spells CASSQGEQGYEQYF. CDR3 DNA sequence: TGCGCCAGCAGCCAAGGGGAACAGGGCTACGAGCAGTACTTC. The J gene is TRBJ2-7, the V gene TRBV4-1; D is possibly TRBD1 (6 bases). The CDR3 spans 14 residues. Trimming removed 1 base at V and 3 bases at J, with 10 bases between. The V gene's germline CDR1 is MGHRA and CDR2 YSYEKL.

The J gene is TRBJ1-1, the V gene TRBV19, with D maybe TRBD1 (5 bases). Germline CDR1 reads LNHDA; CDR2 reads SQIVND (reference sequence). CDR3 size: 15 residues. The V and J ends lost 5 bases and 0 bases respectively, with 13 bases between them. In DNA form, the CDR3 reads TGTGCCAGTAGTGCGGCCGGGACCGTGAACACTGAAGCTTTCTTT. Its translation is CASSAAGTVNTEAFF.

The chain links TRBV29-1 to TRBJ2-7; 8 bases agree with TRBD2. CDR3 size: 11 residues. In germline, CDR1 is SQVTM, CDR2 ANQGSEA. CDR3 loop: CSATSGYGQYF. As DNA, the CDR3 is TGCAGTGCCACTAGCGGCTATGGGCAGTACTTC.

This chain joins TRBV30 and TRBJ2-2, with D perhaps matching TRBD1 or TRBD2 (5 bases each). Germline V gene sequence: CDR1 GTSNPN, CDR2 SVGIG (reference sequence). The CDR3 is made up of 13 amino acids. Deletions cut 1 base from V and 6 bases from J, with 9 bases between. The CDR3 DNA follows: TGTGCCTGGAGTGGTGGGGGTGCCGGGGAGCTGTTTTTT. The encoded protein is CAWSGGGAGELFF.

In this sample, this clone turned up a few times. The chain employs TRBV19 and TRBJ1-4; no definite D call. This CDR3 is 13 amino acids long. Deletions cut 8 bases from V and 0 bases from J, with 7 bases between. Germline V CDR1 and CDR2: LNHDA, SQIVND (reference sequence). The CDR3 loop is CASLGTTNEKLFF. The CDR3 nucleotides are TGTGCCAGTCTCGGGACAACTAATGAAAAACTGTTTTTT.

This clone was detected only a few times. This sample includes further DNA sequences coding for the same CDR3. This chain joins TRBV29-1 and TRBJ2-3; D unclear. V lost 2 bases, J lost 3 bases, and 6 bases lay in between. The germline gives CDR1 SQVTM, CDR2 ANQGSEA. The CDR3 is 12 amino acids. The CDR3 coding sequence is TGCAGCGTTGAACTGGGGACAGATACGCAGTATTTT. This gives the protein CSVELGTDTQYF.

This clone was observed a few times. The chain has TRBV27 and TRBJ2-1; D possibly corresponds to TRBD2 (6 bases). The germline CDR1 and CDR2 sequences are MNHEY and SMNVEV (reference sequence). Trimming took 3 bases from V and 7 from J, leaving 10 bases between them. This CDR3 has 13 residues. The CDR3 nucleotides read TGTGCCAGCAGTTTCGCCGGAGGGAATGAGCAGTTCTTC. Amino acids: CASSFAGGNEQFF.

The rearrangement links TRBV27 to TRBJ2-1, with no clear D. Germline values: CDR1 MNHEY, CDR2 SMNVEV (reference sequence). Deletions cut 7 bases from V and 11 bases from J, with 12 bases between. The CDR3 loop spans 11 amino acids. This chain's CDR3 is CASILGGQQFF. The CDR3 bases are TGTGCCAGCATCCTAGGTGGTCAGCAGTTCTTC.

This clone was recorded a few times. V gene TRBV19 combines with J gene TRBJ2-1; 8 bases align to TRBD2. The CDR3 loop spans 15 amino acids. Germline lookup yields CDR1 LNHDA and CDR2 SQIVND (reference sequence). Trimming removed 1 base from V and 6 bases from J; junction bases left unmatched: 5. CDR3 residues: CASSIVGTSINEQFF. The DNA for the CDR3 is TGTGCCAGTAGTATAGTGGGGACTAGTATCAATGAGCAGTTCTTC.

The gene calls are TRBV29-1 and TRBJ1-1, with D unresolved. The germline V gene encodes CDR1 SQVTM and CDR2 ANQGSEA. The CDR3 is 11 amino acids. V was trimmed by 3 bases and J by 8 bases, leaving 10 bases between them. This chain's CDR3 is CSVEGFPEAFF. DNA for the CDR3: TGCAGCGTTGAGGGCTTTCCCGAAGCTTTCTTT.

The chain employs TRBV29-1 and TRBJ2-2; TRBD1 is a possible D gene (8 bases). The CDR3 length is 15 residues. Germline V gene lookup returns CDR1 SQVTM and CDR2 ANQGSEA. V lost 7 bases, J lost 1 base, and 16 bases lay in between. CDR3 loop: CSAVSGTGNTGELFF. The CDR3 nucleotides are TGCAGCGCGGTGAGCGGGACAGGGAACACCGGGGAGCTGTTTTTT.

The J gene is TRBJ2-5, the V gene TRBV6-5; maybe TRBD2 (5 bases). Near its end, the DNA agrees better with TRBJ2-7, so the J call may be wrong. The germline V gene encodes CDR1 MNHEY and CDR2 SVGAGI. The CDR3 runs 12 residues. The DNA of the CDR3 is TGTGCCAGCAGTTACACGGGAAACGAGCAGTACTTC. Translating gives CASSYTGNEQYF.

This clone was found a few times. J is TRBJ2-5 and V is TRBV12-5; 7 positions agree with TRBD1. The CDR3 totals 16 residues. Germline V lookup: CDR1 LGHNT, CDR2 FRNRAP. V lost 2 bases, J lost 2 bases, and 8 bases stayed unmatched. The CDR3 nucleotides read TGTGCTAGTGGTTTGCATCGGACAGGAGTACAAGAGACCCAGTACTTC. Translating gives CASGLHRTGVQETQYF. The full variable domain, its missing parts supplied by reference TRBV12-5 and TRBJ2-5, is DARVTQTPRHKVTEMGQEVTMRCQPILGHNTVFWYRQTMMQGLELLAYFRNRAPLDDSGMPKDRFSAEMPDATLATLKIQPSEPRDSAVYFCASGLHRTGVQETQYFGPGTRLLVL.

V is TRBV4-1 and J is TRBJ2-7, with D uncertain. Germline CDR1 reads MGHRA; CDR2 reads YSYEKL. V was cut by 4 bases and J by 1 base, with 14 bases left in between. The CDR3 consists of 15 residues. The CDR3 nucleotides are TGCGCCAGCAGCCCCTCCTCCCCCGGATCCTACGAGCAGTACTTC. Residues: CASSPSSPGSYEQYF.

This clone turned up a few times. The chain combines TRBV19 with TRBJ2-7; D perhaps matches TRBD2 (5 bases). CDR1 LNHDA and CDR2 SQIVND come from the germline V gene (reference sequence). This CDR3 contains 15 residues. The V and J ends lost 5 bases and 1 base respectively, with 15 bases between them. The CDR3 region has the DNA TGTGCCAGTAGTCTGCTCGGGGTCCAGTCCTACGAGCAGTACTTC. Its protein is CASSLLGVQSYEQYF.

The CDR3 is CASGLVQGGDRGSGYTF. DNA of the CDR3: TGTGCTAGTGGTTTGGTACAAGGTGGGGACAGGGGGTCGGGCTACACCTTC. V and J are TRBV12-5 and TRBJ1-2, with 11 bases matching TRBD1. CDR3 length: 17 residues. Losses at the gene ends were 0 bases for V and 8 bases for J; bases not matched to a gene: 11. The germline gives CDR1 LGHNT, CDR2 FRNRAP.

V and J are TRBV6-6 and TRBJ2-7, with 7 bases matching TRBD1. V was clipped by 10 bases and J by 3 bases; unmatched bases: 6. Germline CDR1 is MNHNY and CDR2 is SVGAGI (reference sequence). The CDR3 covers 12 residues. CDR3 in DNA: TGTGCCACCTCGGGACAGTTCTACGAGCAGTACTTC. This translates into CATSGQFYEQYF.

The chain links TRBV6-5 to TRBJ1-1; D gene ambiguous. Trimming cost V 8 bases and J 3 bases, with 13 bases left between them. Germline loops: CDR1 MNHEY, CDR2 SVGAGI. The CDR3 totals 13 residues. In DNA form, the CDR3 reads TGTGCCAGCTCATGGGTCAAGGACACTGAAGCTTTCTTT. It codes for CASSWVKDTEAFF.

A few counts support this clone. The J gene is TRBJ1-6, the V gene TRBV7-9; the D is unclear. The germline gives CDR1 SEHNR, CDR2 FQNEAQ (reference sequence). The CDR3 extends over 12 amino acids. V lost 5 bases, J lost 13 bases, and 12 bases lay in between. In DNA, the CDR3 is TGTGCCAGCAGCCCCCCTTCGCGCCCCCTCCACTTT. Translation gives CASSPPSRPLHF.